Listed below are T cell receptor beta chains from one sample, sequenced in a study of blood T cell repertoires in COVID-19. The data were produced by immunoSEQ multiplex PCR, yet TCRdb's version contains in-frame clones alone and is incomplete. The sample holds about 200,000 clones, less than 90% seen once. Sequenced: peripheral blood. The source is a middle-aged man with acute or convalescent COVID-19. CDR3s include the opening cysteine and the closing phenylalanine or tryptophan. D genes are given only for firm matches.

d_call | j_call | v_call | cdr3_aa
- | TRBJ1-2 | TRBV5-4 | CASSLQGGGGYTF
- | TRBJ1-1 | TRBV24-1 | CATSDLTGMNTEAFF
- | TRBJ1-5 | TRBV27 | CASSSQGTLGAQHF
TRBD1 | TRBJ1-2 | TRBV5-1 | CASSWGEGQGNGYTF
- | TRBJ1-4 | TRBV2 | CASRAGHAEKLFF
TRBD1 | TRBJ1-5 | TRBV6-6 | CASRLILQGAGQPQHF
- | TRBJ2-1 | TRBV24-1 | CATSDPQGYGNEQFF
- | TRBJ2-3 | TRBV5-1 | CASSLAGVASLSTDTQYF
- | TRBJ1-5 | TRBV30 | CAWTSGLEGQPQHF
- | TRBJ1-1 | TRBV30 | CAWSEGSAGTEAFF
TRBD2 | TRBJ2-3 | TRBV5-1 | CASSFTGLAGGRGSTDTQYF
- | TRBJ1-2 | TRBV11-3 | CASSLEVGRANYGYTF
- | TRBJ2-1 | TRBV11-2 | CASSFASGVNEQFF
- | TRBJ1-1 | TRBV5-1 | CASNFHWGGGRTEAFF
TRBD2 | TRBJ2-5 | TRBV6-5 | CASSAGGAETQYF